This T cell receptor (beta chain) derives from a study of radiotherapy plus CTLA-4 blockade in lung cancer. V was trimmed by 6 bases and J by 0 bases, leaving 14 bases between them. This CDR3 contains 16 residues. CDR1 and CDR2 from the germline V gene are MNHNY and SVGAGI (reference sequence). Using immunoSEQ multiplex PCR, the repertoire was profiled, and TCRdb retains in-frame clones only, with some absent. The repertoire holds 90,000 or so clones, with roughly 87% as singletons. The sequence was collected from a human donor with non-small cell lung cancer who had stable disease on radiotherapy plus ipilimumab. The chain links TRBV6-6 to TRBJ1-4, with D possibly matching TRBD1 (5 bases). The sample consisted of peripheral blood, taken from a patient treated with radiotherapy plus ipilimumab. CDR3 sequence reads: CASRLGPQTTNEKLFF. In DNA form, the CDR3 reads TGTGCCAGCAGGTTGGGGCCCCAAACAACTAATGAAAAACTGTTTTTT.